One and the same sample provided the 7 T cell receptor beta chains below, sequenced in a study of human T cells and chemical hapten exposure. TCRdb re-derived calls from the RACE reads in MiXCR, one entry per CDR3 protein. The table records about 190,000 distinct CDR3 sequences, under 25% of them present only once. Time point given: patch test 3, about 24 weeks after DPC sensitization. Specified treatment: therapeutic diphenylcyclopropenone sensitization with weekly scalp DPC. The sample consisted of whole blood, taken in connection with sensitization to the hapten diphenylcyclopropenone (DPC). These receptor sequences come from a middle-aged woman with alopecia areata. Some clones in this sample may be carry-over from other donors' samples.

This clonotype appeared a few times. This sequence joins TRBV24-1 and TRBJ2-2; 10 bases match TRBD1. The germline V gene encodes CDR1 KGHDR and CDR2 SFDVKD. V shed 4 bases and J 5 bases; nucleotides not matched to a gene: 6. The CDR3 totals 16 residues. CDR3 DNA sequence: TGTGCCACCAGTGACCACCGGACAGGGGGAACCGGGGAGCTGTTTTTT. This gives the protein CATSDHRTGGTGELFF.

This clonotype was counted a few times. J is TRBJ1-4 and V is TRBV14, with 7 bases that match TRBD1. The CDR3 runs 17 residues. Germline V gene lookup returns CDR1 SGHDN and CDR2 FVKESK. With V trimmed by 0 bases and J by 3 bases, 7 bases remained unmatched. CDR3: CASSQDRRGTANEKLFF. CDR3 in DNA: TGTGCCAGCAGCCAAGATCGGAGAGGGACAGCTAATGAAAAACTGTTTTTT.

V and J are TRBV4-2 and TRBJ1-6; D unclear. The V and J ends lost 1 base and 5 bases respectively, with 6 bases between them. The CDR3 is 14 residues long. Germline CDR1 and CDR2: LGHNA and YNFKEQ. In DNA, the CDR3 is TGTGCCAGCAGCCAAGTTCAGAATAATTCACCCCTCCACTTT. This gives the protein CASSQVQNNSPLHF.

CDR3 loop: CASSLSVTGELFF. The CDR3 nucleotides read TGTGCCAGCAGCTTAAGCGTGACCGGGGAGCTGTTTTTT. This chain joins TRBV7-3 and TRBJ2-2; D is ambiguous. Germline CDR1 and CDR2: SGHTA and FQGTGA. The CDR3 contains 13 residues. V was clipped by 1 base and J by 5 bases, with 5 bases between them.

The CDR3 DNA is TGTGCCATCAGCCCGGGACAGGGGGTCAATGAGCAGTTCTTC. It encodes CAISPGQGVNEQFF. The chain uses TRBV10-3 and TRBJ2-1; 11 positions match TRBD1. Germline values: CDR1 ENHRY, CDR2 SYGVKD. The CDR3 runs to 14 residues. Trimming removed 6 bases from V and 6 bases from J; junction bases left unmatched: 4.

This clonotype was recorded a few times. The V gene is TRBV29-1, the J gene TRBJ2-7; D gene ambiguous. Trimming took off 7 bases at V and 2 bases at J, with 12 bases between the two ends. This CDR3 has 12 residues. Germline values: CDR1 SQVTM, CDR2 ANQGSEA. In DNA form, the CDR3 reads TGCAGCGCCTTGGGTCCCGCCTACGAGCAGTACTTC. This sequence encodes CSALGPAYEQYF.

There are a few counts of this clonotype. The V and J genes are TRBV9 and TRBJ2-4, with D possibly matching TRBD2 (6 bases). In germline, CDR1 is SGDLS, CDR2 YYNGEE. There are 15 residues in the CDR3. The germline V and J ends were trimmed by 3 bases and 3 bases, with 13 bases remaining between them. CDR3 residues: CASSASAGFKNIQYF. CDR3 DNA sequence: TGTGCCAGCAGCGCATCAGCGGGTTTCAAAAACATTCAGTACTTC.